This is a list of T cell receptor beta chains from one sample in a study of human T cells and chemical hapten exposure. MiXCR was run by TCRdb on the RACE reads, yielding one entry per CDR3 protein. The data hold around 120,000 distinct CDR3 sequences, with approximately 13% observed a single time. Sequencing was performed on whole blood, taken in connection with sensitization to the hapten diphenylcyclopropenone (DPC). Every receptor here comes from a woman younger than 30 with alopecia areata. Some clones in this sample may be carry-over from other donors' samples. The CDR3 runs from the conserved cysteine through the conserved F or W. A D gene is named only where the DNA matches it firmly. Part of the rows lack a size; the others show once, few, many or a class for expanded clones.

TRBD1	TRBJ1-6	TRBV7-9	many	CASSFEGGGNSPLHF	TGTGCCAGCAGCTTTGAAGGGGGCGGGAATTCACCCCTCCACTTT
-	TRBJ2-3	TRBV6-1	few	CASSERGNTQYF	TGTGCCAGCAGTGAAAGAGGGAATACGCAGTATTTT
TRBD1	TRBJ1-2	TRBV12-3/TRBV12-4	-	CASSGTGRYGYTF	TGTGCCAGCAGCGGGACAGGGAGGTATGGCTACACCTTC
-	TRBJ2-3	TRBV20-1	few	CSATRLGSSTDTQYF	TGCAGTGCTACGAGACTAGGTTCGAGCACAGATACGCAGTATTTT
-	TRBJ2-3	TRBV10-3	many	CAISESLRTSDLSTDTQYF	TGTGCCATCAGTGAGTCGCTCCGGACATCGGATCTCAGCACAGATACGCAGTATTTT
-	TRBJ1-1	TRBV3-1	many	CASSQATVALEAFF	TGTGCCAGCAGCCAAGCAACAGTAGCCCTTGAAGCTTTCTTT
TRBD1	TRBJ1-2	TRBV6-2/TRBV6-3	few	CASSQVSDRGYTF	TGTGCCAGCAGCCAAGTGTCGGACAGGGGCTACACCTTC
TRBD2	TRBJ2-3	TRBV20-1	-	CSARDSSGTTDTQYF	TGCAGTGCTAGAGATTCTAGCGGCACCACAGATACGCAGTATTTT
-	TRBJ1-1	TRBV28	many	CASSLRAGRRAEAFF	TGTGCCAGCAGTTTAAGAGCAGGCCGTAGGGCTGAAGCTTTCTTT
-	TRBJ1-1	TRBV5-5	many	CASSLSAMNTEAFF	TGTGCCAGCAGCTTAAGTGCCATGAACACTGAAGCTTTCTTT
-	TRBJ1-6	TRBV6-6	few	CASSRQVNSPLHF	TGTGCCAGCAGCCGACAGGTTAATTCACCCCTCCACTTT
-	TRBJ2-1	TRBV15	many	CATSRDRDRGYNEQFF	TGTGCCACCAGCAGAGATCGGGATCGGGGCTACAATGAGCAGTTCTTC
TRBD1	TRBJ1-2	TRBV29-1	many	CSAVDRVYGYTF	TGCAGCGCCGTGGACAGGGTGTATGGCTACACCTTC
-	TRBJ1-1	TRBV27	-	CASSFLPGQLGEKAFF	TGTGCCAGCAGTTTTCTCCCGGGACAACTGGGGGAAAAAGCTTTCTTT
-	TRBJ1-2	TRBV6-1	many	CASSGGHQHGYTF	TGTGCCAGCAGTGGGGGACACCAGCATGGCTACACCTTC
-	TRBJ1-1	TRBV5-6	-	CASSWDIDTEAFF	TGTGCCAGCAGTTGGGACATAGACACTGAAGCTTTCTTT